These 20 T cell receptor beta chains were sequenced from one sample in a study of blood T cell repertoires in COVID-19. Profiled with immunoSEQ multiplex PCR; TCRdb holds only in-frame clones, not every one. The repertoire holds around 46,000 clones, with approximately 88% as singletons. The sample consisted of peripheral blood. These receptors were obtained from a man over 45 with acute or convalescent COVID-19.

V usage is TRBV19 and J usage is TRBJ2-3; D possibly corresponds to TRBD2 (7 bases). Germline assignment: CDR1 LNHDA and CDR2 SQIVND (reference sequence). V lost 9 bases, J lost 6 bases, and 16 bases lay in between. This CDR3 is built from 13 residues. The CDR3, as DNA: TGTGCCAGCGGAGGGGGGGGGTTGGATACGCAGTATTTT. Its protein product is CASGGGGLDTQYF.

This chain uses TRBV5-1 with TRBJ2-3, with TRBD2 matching over 13 bases. Germline V lookup: CDR1 SGHRS, CDR2 YFSETQ. V lost 4 bases and J lost 3; bases outside the gene matches: 11. CDR3 length: 18 amino acids. This CDR3 is CASSDRTSGGFMTDTQYF. The DNA for the CDR3 is TGCGCCAGCAGCGACCGGACTAGCGGGGGTTTTATGACAGATACGCAGTATTTT.

The V gene is TRBV5-4, the J gene TRBJ1-1, with a tentative D call TRBD1 (6 bases). The CDR3 consists of 16 residues. Germline loops: CDR1 SGHNT, CDR2 YYREEE (reference sequence). Between the trimmed V and J ends, which lost 5 bases and 2 bases, there was a span of 19 bases. Written as DNA, the CDR3 is TGTGCCAGCAGGAGACTCCACGCAGGGGTAAACACTGAAGCTTTCTTT. Amino acid sequence: CASRRLHAGVNTEAFF.

The chain recombines TRBV5-4 with TRBJ1-4; D ambiguous. CDR3 length: 16 amino acids. Trimming took off 4 bases at V and 2 bases at J, with 15 bases between the two ends. The germline gives CDR1 SGHNT, CDR2 YYREEE (reference sequence). This CDR3 reads CASSLGAGGTNEKLFF. DNA of the CDR3: TGTGCCAGCAGCCTGGGCGCTGGAGGGACTAATGAAAAACTGTTTTTT.

The V gene is TRBV3-1 (or the pseudogene TRBV3-2), the J gene TRBJ1-2, with D tentatively TRBD1 (5 bases). CDR3 length equals 14 residues. Trimming left V 3 bases short and J 8 bases short, with 16 bases between. Germline V CDR1 and CDR2: LGHDT, YNNKEL (reference sequence). The CDR3 sequence: CASSHRSWGRGYTF. In DNA form, the CDR3 reads TGTGCCAGCAGCCATCGTTCATGGGGCAGGGGCTACACCTTC.

The chain recombines TRBV5-4 with TRBJ2-3; TRBD1 is a possible D gene (7 bases). There are 16 residues in the CDR3. CDR1 and CDR2 (germline): SGHNT, YYREEE (reference sequence). Trimming stripped 3 bases from V and 3 bases from J, with 17 bases between. The CDR3 reads CASSSGGTGRTDTQYF. The CDR3 nucleotides read TGTGCCAGCAGCTCAGGGGGGACTGGGAGAACAGATACGCAGTATTTT.

This chain uses TRBV25-1 with TRBJ1-2; 10 nucleotides align to TRBD1. CDR1 is MGHDK and CDR2 is SYGVNS in the germline V gene. CDR3 length: 15 residues. The J segment lost 4 bases and the V segment lost 1 base, leaving 3 bases of the junction unmatched. The CDR3 region has the DNA TGTGCCAGCAGTGAATGGGACAGGGGAATCTATGGCTACACCTTC. This sequence encodes CASSEWDRGIYGYTF.

V and J are TRBV7-9 and TRBJ2-3; the D gene is possibly TRBD1 (6 bases). The CDR3 has 14 amino acids. V was clipped by 3 bases and J by 4 bases, with 11 bases between them. The germline gives CDR1 SEHNR, CDR2 FQNEAQ (reference sequence). The CDR3 nucleotides are TGTGCCAGCAGCTTCAGGGGTGGTCCAGATACGCAGTATTTT. It is translated as CASSFRGGPDTQYF.

The V and J genes are TRBV15 and TRBJ2-1, with D possibly being TRBD1 (6 bases). The CDR3 contains 15 residues. V lost 5 bases to trimming and J lost 0 bases, with 11 bases between them. Germline lookup yields CDR1 LNHNV and CDR2 YYDKDF (reference sequence). CDR3 sequence reads: CATSPTGYSYNEQFF. In DNA, the CDR3 is TGTGCCACCAGCCCCACAGGGTACTCCTACAATGAGCAGTTCTTC.

V gene TRBV29-1 combines with J gene TRBJ1-4, with D possibly matching TRBD1 (6 bases). The V gene's germline CDR1 is SQVTM and CDR2 ANQGSEA. With 4 bases removed from V and 4 bases from J, the gap between germline ends came to 10 bases. CDR3 size: 13 residues. CDR3 in amino acids: CSVVVRGNEKLFF. Here the CDR3 DNA reads TGCAGCGTTGTCGTCAGGGGTAATGAAAAACTGTTTTTT.

This rearrangement joins TRBV3-1 (or the pseudogene TRBV3-2) to TRBJ2-1, with TRBD2 matching over 13 bases. Germline V gene sequence: CDR1 LGHDT, CDR2 YNNKEL (reference sequence). The V segment lost 3 bases and the J segment 9 bases; nucleotides outside the gene matches: 5. This CDR3 has 15 residues. CDR3 in amino acids: CASSHTSGRAGEQFF. The CDR3 DNA reads as TGTGCCAGCAGCCACACTAGCGGGAGGGCGGGTGAGCAGTTCTTC.

This chain joins TRBV5-1 and TRBJ1-2, with D possibly matching TRBD1 (5 bases). V gave up 3 bases and J gave up 4 bases, with 13 bases separating them. The CDR3 contains 14 residues. Germline V CDR1 and CDR2: SGHRS, YFSETQ. CDR3 loop: CASSSTRTPYGYTF. The CDR3 DNA reads TGCGCCAGCAGCTCTACCCGGACACCCTATGGCTACACCTTC. The variable domain in full, with the rest retrieved from reference TRBV5-1 and TRBJ1-2, is KAGVTQTPRYLIKTRGQQVTLSCSPISGHRSVSWYQQTPGQGLQFLFEYFSETQRNKGNFPGRFSGRQFSNSRSEMNVSTLELGDSALYLCASSSTRTPYGYTFGSGTRLTVV.

This clone has only one observation. The gene calls are TRBV7-3 and TRBJ2-3, with 8 nucleotides matching TRBD1. Trimming removed 5 bases from V and 2 bases from J; junction bases left unmatched: 3. Per germline, CDR1 SGHTA and CDR2 FQGTGA. This CDR3 is built from 14 residues. The CDR3 nucleotides read TGTGCCAGCAGCCCGGGACAGGACACAGATACGCAGTATTTT. Amino acid sequence: CASSPGQDTDTQYF.

The CDR3 nucleotides are TGCGCCAGCAGCCCCTCACTAGCGGACTACAATGAGCAGTTCTTC. Protein product: CASSPSLADYNEQFF. V usage is TRBV4-1 and J usage is TRBJ2-1; 8 bases fit TRBD2. This CDR3 has 15 amino acids. Germline trimming cut 4 bases from V and 3 bases from J; bases unmatched to any gene: 5. CDR1 MGHRA and CDR2 YSYEKL come from the germline V gene.

This clone showed up just once. This chain links TRBV9 with TRBJ1-5; 7 nucleotides align to TRBD1. The CDR3 extends over 15 amino acids. Trimming at V came to 4 bases and at J to 5 bases, leaving 9 bases not matched to a gene. From germline, CDR1 is SGDLS and CDR2 YYNGEE. The CDR3 DNA sequence: TGTGCCAGCAGCCCTGGACAGGCCCCGGATCAGCCCCAGCATTTT. The encoded protein is CASSPGQAPDQPQHF.

The chain carries TRBV18 and TRBJ2-2; 8 nucleotides line up with TRBD1. This CDR3 has 15 amino acids. The V gene's germline CDR1 is KGHSH and CDR2 LQKENI. V lost 9 bases, J lost 4 bases, and 10 bases stayed unmatched. The DNA for the CDR3 is TGTGCCAGTACAGGACAGGGTGAAACCACCGGGGAGCTGTTTTTT. It is translated as CASTGQGETTGELFF.

The V call is TRBV19, the J call TRBJ2-7; TRBD2 matches 9 bases. Germline V CDR1 and CDR2: LNHDA, SQIVND (reference sequence). The CDR3 is 15 residues long. V was clipped by 4 bases and J by 2 bases; unmatched bases: 6. CDR3 amino acids: CASSSRLAVAYEQYF. CDR3 nucleotides: TGTGCCAGTAGTAGTAGACTAGCGGTCGCCTACGAGCAGTACTTC.

The chain has TRBV27 and TRBJ2-3, with 8 bases lining up with TRBD2. CDR3 length: 13 residues. CDR1 is MNHEY and CDR2 is SMNVEV in the germline V gene (reference sequence). The V and J ends lost 5 bases and 7 bases, in that order; junction bases with no gene match: 5. DNA for the CDR3: TGTGCCAGCAGTCTCGGACTAGCAAATACGCAGTATTTT. It specifies CASSLGLANTQYF.

The J gene is TRBJ1-5, the V gene TRBV6-2 or TRBV6-3; D not resolved. The CDR3 spans 14 residues. Germline V gene lookup returns CDR1 MNHEY and CDR2 SVGEGT. Trimming left V 2 bases short and J 4 bases short, with 9 bases between. The CDR3 bases are TGTGCCAGCAGTTACGCGGTAAGAAATCAGCCCCAGCATTTT. This gives the protein CASSYAVRNQPQHF.

The chain recombines TRBV5-1 with TRBJ2-5; a possible D gene is TRBD1 (6 bases). V was clipped by 6 bases and J by 2 bases, with 17 bases between them. CDR1 is SGHRS and CDR2 is YFSETQ in the germline V gene. This CDR3 has 15 amino acids. CDR3 protein: CASTLQQGVQETQYF. The CDR3 DNA is TGCGCCAGCACCCTCCAACAGGGAGTACAAGAGACCCAGTACTTC.